Following are 30 T cell receptor beta chains from one sample sequenced in a study of T cells after yellow fever vaccination. Using its own MiXCR run on the 5' RACE reads, TCRdb lists one record per CDR3 protein. Among hundreds of thousands of distinct CDR3 sequences, roughly an eighth were seen once, and the ten largest hold about 15%. The material was PBMCs, obtained on the day of the yellow fever booster vaccination. Receptor source: a young man who received the YFV17D yellow fever vaccine.

This clonotype has more than one count but fewer than ten. This rearrangement joins TRBV29-1 to TRBJ2-2, with D unclear. The germline V gene encodes CDR1 SQVTM and CDR2 ANQGSEA. This CDR3 has 17 residues. With 0 bases removed from V and 4 bases from J, the gap between germline ends came to 18 bases. CDR3 nucleotide sequence: TGCAGCGTTGAAGAGTTGCGTGGGAATCGGATCACCGGGGAGCTGTTTTTT. Translating gives CSVEELRGNRITGELFF.

The chain has TRBV5-1 and TRBJ2-7; 8 nucleotides agree with TRBD2. The CDR3 runs to 15 residues. The J segment lost 0 bases and the V segment lost 3 bases, leaving 5 bases of the junction unmatched. Looked up from germline, CDR1 is SGHRS and CDR2 is YFSETQ. CDR3 nucleotide sequence: TGCGCCAGCAGCTCTATGACTAGCGCCTCCTACGAGCAGTACTTC. Amino acid sequence: CASSSMTSASYEQYF.

The genes are TRBV5-1 and TRBJ2-3; D not certain. The CDR3 is 13 amino acids. The V end lost 3 bases, the J end lost 6 bases, and 11 bases lay between the germline ends. Germline V gene data show CDR1 as SGHRS and CDR2 as YFSETQ. The CDR3 region has the DNA TGCGCCAGCAGCTGGGAAGGGATGGATACGCAGTATTTT. It translates to CASSWEGMDTQYF. Variable domain in full (rest from reference TRBV5-1 and TRBJ2-3): KAGVTQTPRYLIKTRGQQVTLSCSPISGHRSVSWYQQTPGQGLQFLFEYFSETQRNKGNFPGRFSGRQFSNSRSEMNVSTLELGDSALYLCASSWEGMDTQYFGPGTRLTVL.

In this sample, this clonotype turned up a few times. This chain links TRBV5-1 with TRBJ2-5; TRBD1 agrees at 8 bases. The CDR3 totals 16 residues. Germline CDR1 SGHRS, CDR2 YFSETQ. The trim removed 0 bases at V and 1 base at J, leaving 5 bases unmatched. CDR3 sequence (DNA): TGCGCCAGCAGCTTGGGCGGGACAGGCGTCCAAGAGACCCAGTACTTC. The encoded protein is CASSLGGTGVQETQYF.

This clonotype was seen ten or more times. J is TRBJ1-1 and V is TRBV6-5, with D hard to call. The germline V gene encodes CDR1 MNHEY and CDR2 SVGAGI. The CDR3 sequence is 12 residues long. Trimming removed 7 bases from V and 7 bases from J, with 13 bases in between. CDR3 loop: CASTYPSGEAFF. In DNA, the CDR3 is TGTGCCAGCACCTACCCCTCCGGTGAAGCTTTCTTT.

V is TRBV20-1 and J is TRBJ1-1, with D perhaps TRBD1 (5 bases). V lost 3 bases to trimming and J lost 0 bases, with 8 bases between them. The CDR3 extends over 13 amino acids. In germline, CDR1 is DFQATT, CDR2 SNEGSKA (reference sequence). CDR3 nucleotides: TGCAGTGCTAGGCAACAGGTGAACACTGAAGCTTTCTTT. Protein product: CSARQQVNTEAFF.

The chain is built from TRBV12-3 or TRBV12-4 and TRBJ1-1, with 9 bases aligning to TRBD1. J lost 5 bases, V lost 4 bases, and 11 bases had no gene match. The CDR3 is made up of 16 amino acids. The CDR3 region is CASSSRRTGAGTEAFF. CDR3 DNA sequence: TGTGCCAGCAGTTCCAGACGGACAGGGGCCGGGACTGAAGCTTTCTTT.

The J gene is TRBJ2-7, the V gene TRBV4-1; tentatively, D is TRBD2 (6 bases). The CDR3 is made up of 14 amino acids. CDR1 MGHRA and CDR2 YSYEKL come from the germline V gene. Between the trimmed V and J ends, which lost 2 bases and 6 bases, there was a span of 14 bases. CDR3 in DNA: TGCGCCAGCAGCCAACCCACCGGGGGTGGCGAGCAGTACTTC. Translation gives CASSQPTGGGEQYF.

V usage is TRBV12-3 or TRBV12-4 and J usage is TRBJ2-3; TRBD2 matches 13 bases. CDR3 length: 17 residues. V lost 3 bases, J lost 2 bases, and 5 bases stayed unmatched. CDR3 sequence reads: CASSFGTSGINTDTQYF. The CDR3 DNA follows: TGTGCCAGCAGTTTCGGGACTAGCGGGATAAACACAGATACGCAGTATTTT.

This clonotype has more than one count but fewer than ten. The chain combines TRBV29-1 with TRBJ2-7; TRBD2 matches at 8 bases. Germline CDR1 SQVTM, CDR2 ANQGSEA. The CDR3 covers 13 residues. V was clipped by 5 bases and J by 3 bases; unmatched bases: 6. The CDR3 DNA reads TGCAGCGTTTATACTAGCGGAGTCTACGAGCAGTACTTC. Amino acid sequence: CSVYTSGVYEQYF.

V and J are TRBV30 and TRBJ1-5; TRBD1 might be the D (6 bases). The length of the CDR3 is 13 residues. V was trimmed by 0 bases and J by 6 bases, leaving 9 bases between them. Looked up from germline, CDR1 is GTSNPN and CDR2 is SVGIG (reference sequence). The CDR3 DNA reads TGTGCCTGGAGTGTGGGGGGCGTTCAGCCCCAGCATTTT. This codes for CAWSVGGVQPQHF.

This clonotype was counted only a few times. This CDR3 is CASSQGTSGMYEQYF. CDR3 nucleotides: TGTGCCAGCAGCCAAGGGACTAGCGGGATGTACGAGCAGTACTTC. The chain joins TRBV3-1 to TRBJ2-7, with 12 bases lining up with TRBD2. V dropped 1 base and J dropped 4; count of bases not matched to a gene: 2. The CDR3 spans 15 residues. CDR1 and CDR2 from the germline V gene are LGHDT and YNNKEL (reference sequence).

The chain couples TRBV20-1 to TRBJ1-4, with TRBD1 identical over 8 bases. V was pared by 5 bases and J by 5 bases, with 1 base of the junction left unmatched. Per the germline V gene, CDR1 is DFQATT and CDR2 is SNEGSKA (reference sequence). The CDR3 totals 12 residues. The CDR3 protein is CSAYRGNEKLFF. CDR3 in DNA: TGCAGTGCTTACAGGGGGAATGAAAAACTGTTTTTT.

The CDR3 bases are TGTGCCAGCAGCTTAGGAGGTGGGCTATCCTACGAGCAGTACTTC. Its protein is CASSLGGGLSYEQYF. The chain uses TRBV7-2 and TRBJ2-7, with D hard to call. Trimming took 1 base from V and 1 from J, leaving 11 bases between them. The CDR3 sequence is 15 residues long. Germline CDR1 is SGHTA and CDR2 is FQGNSA.

This sequence joins TRBV10-3 and TRBJ1-1; a possible D gene is TRBD1 (5 bases). Germline CDR1 ENHRY, CDR2 SYGVKD. This CDR3 region has 13 residues. V gave up 10 bases and J gave up 3 bases, with 15 bases separating them. The CDR3 region has the DNA TGTGCCACCCGGCGGGGGTTGGACACTGAAGCTTTCTTT. It codes for CATRRGLDTEAFF.

This clonotype was observed a few times. This rearrangement joins TRBV5-5 to TRBJ2-2, with D possibly TRBD2 on 6 matching bases. V lost 4 bases and J lost 3, with 16 bases in between. CDR1 is SGHKS, CDR2 YYEKEE, per germline (reference sequence). This CDR3 is 16 amino acids long. This CDR3 is CASSRSGGDDTGELFF. The CDR3 DNA reads as TGTGCCAGCAGCCGATCCGGGGGTGATGACACCGGGGAGCTGTTTTTT.

J is TRBJ2-1 and V is TRBV6-1; D possibly corresponds to TRBD1 (6 bases). Germline-derived CDR1 and CDR2 are MNHNS and SASEGT. The ends were cut back, 7 bases at V and 6 bases at J, with 25 bases in the middle. The CDR3 is made up of 17 amino acids. The CDR3 sequence: CASTPRGRGSRINEQFF. The CDR3 bases are TGTGCCAGCACTCCCCGGGGTAGGGGGAGTCGAATCAATGAGCAGTTCTTC.

This clonotype was found a few times. The chain carries TRBV6-2 or TRBV6-3 and TRBJ2-2, with TRBD2 matching 10 bases. V shed 2 bases, J shed 0 bases, and the junction held 3 bases outside the gene matches. The CDR3 is 17 residues long. Germline lookup yields CDR1 MNHEY and CDR2 SVGEGT. The CDR3 is CASSYVAGGSNTGELFF. The CDR3 DNA follows: TGTGCCAGCAGTTACGTAGCGGGAGGTTCGAACACCGGGGAGCTGTTTTTT.

This clonotype occurred a few times. The J gene is TRBJ1-1, the V gene TRBV9; D remains unclear. Trimming cost V 0 bases and J 4 bases, with 13 bases left between them. Germline CDR1 and CDR2: SGDLS and YYNGEE. This CDR3 region has 15 residues. The CDR3 region is CASSVDGKEGTEAFF. The CDR3 coding sequence is TGTGCCAGCAGCGTAGATGGGAAGGAGGGCACTGAAGCTTTCTTT.

This clonotype has a count of ten or more. The chain has TRBV20-1 and TRBJ2-6, with unresolved D. Trimming pared 3 bases from V and 1 base from J, leaving 7 bases between. This CDR3 contains 14 residues. Per germline, CDR1 DFQATT and CDR2 SNEGSKA (reference sequence). CDR3 loop: CSASPSSGANVLTF. The CDR3 DNA sequence: TGCAGTGCTAGCCCCAGTTCTGGGGCCAACGTCCTGACTTTC.

V and J are TRBV20-1 and TRBJ2-7, with D maybe TRBD2 (6 bases). Between the trimmed V and J ends, which lost 3 bases and 7 bases, there was a span of 19 bases. CDR1 DFQATT and CDR2 SNEGSKA come from the germline V gene (reference sequence). CDR3 size: 14 residues. The CDR3 region is CSARGGRERGEQYF. CDR3 in DNA: TGCAGTGCTAGGGGCGGTCGGGAGAGAGGGGAGCAGTACTTC.

This chain uses TRBV7-2 with TRBJ1-2; 10 bases align to TRBD1. The junction had 12 bases not matched to a gene; V was cut back by 2 bases and J by 9 bases. Germline V gene sequence: CDR1 SGHTA, CDR2 FQGNSA. The CDR3 length is 16 residues. CDR3 sequence: CASSLPPGQGPGSYTF. In DNA form, the CDR3 reads TGTGCCAGCAGCTTACCGCCGGGACAGGGGCCGGGAAGCTACACCTTC.

This clonotype has a handful of counts. V is TRBV2 and J is TRBJ1-6, with 7 bases identical to TRBD1. Germline V gene sequence: CDR1 SNHLY, CDR2 FYNNEI. There are 16 residues in the CDR3. J gave up 2 bases and V 4 bases, and 5 bases lay outside the gene matches. DNA of the CDR3: TGTGCCAGCAGTGTTGGGGACAGTACCTATAATTCACCCCTCCACTTT. Its translation: CASSVGDSTYNSPLHF.

In its sample, this clonotype was seen a few times. The chain has TRBV20-1 and TRBJ2-7; 12 bases map to TRBD2. J lost 0 bases, V lost 6 bases, and 6 bases had no gene match. This CDR3 has 15 amino acids. Germline CDR1 reads DFQATT; CDR2 reads SNEGSKA (reference sequence). The CDR3 sequence is CSAWTSGTASYEQYF. The CDR3 nucleotides read TGCAGTGCGTGGACTAGCGGGACGGCCTCCTACGAGCAGTACTTC.

At least ten counts were recorded for this clonotype. V gene TRBV20-1 combines with J gene TRBJ2-5; 8 positions agree with TRBD1. Germline assignment: CDR1 DFQATT and CDR2 SNEGSKA (reference sequence). The CDR3 has 18 residues. The V and J ends lost 5 bases and 2 bases, in that order; junction bases with no gene match: 19. The CDR3 nucleotides read TGCAGTGCTCAAGCAGGGCAGGGGGCGGTCAGTGGGCAAGAGACCCAGTACTTC. Translating gives CSAQAGQGAVSGQETQYF.

A few counts support this clonotype. The gene calls are TRBV12-3 or TRBV12-4 and TRBJ2-7; D is perhaps TRBD1 or TRBD2 (5 bases each). The CDR3 sequence is 15 residues long. V lost 3 bases to trimming and J lost 1 base, with 13 bases between them. CDR3 sequence (DNA): TGTGCCAGCAGTTTCGGGAACGCAGGGTCCTACGAGCAGTACTTC. Encoded protein: CASSFGNAGSYEQYF.

V and J are TRBV24-1 and TRBJ2-1; TRBD2 matches at 8 bases. The J segment lost 7 bases and the V segment lost 1 base, leaving 8 bases of the junction unmatched. The CDR3 is 16 residues long. Germline assignment: CDR1 KGHDR and CDR2 SFDVKD. The CDR3 coding sequence is TGTGCCACCAGTGATTTTGCGGCTAGCGGGTTGAATGAGCAGTTCTTC. It is translated as CATSDFAASGLNEQFF.

This clonotype has at least ten counts. The chain joins TRBV18 to TRBJ2-5; D gene unclear. V was clipped by 2 bases and J by 4 bases, with 17 bases between them. The CDR3 is made up of 16 amino acids. Germline CDR1 reads KGHSH; CDR2 reads LQKENI. CDR3 protein: CASSPRPSGVAETQYF. The CDR3 DNA follows: TGTGCCAGCTCACCAAGGCCATCAGGTGTAGCAGAGACCCAGTACTTC.

The chain couples TRBV7-9 to TRBJ2-1, with 10 bases fitting TRBD2. V was clipped by 0 bases and J by 5 bases; unmatched bases: 1. This CDR3 has 15 residues. Germline CDR1 SEHNR, CDR2 FQNEAQ (reference sequence). The CDR3 DNA is TGTGCCAGCAGCTTAGCCACTAGCGGGAACAATGAGCAGTTCTTC. Its protein is CASSLATSGNNEQFF.

This clonotype has only a few counts. J is TRBJ1-2 and V is TRBV3-1, with a weak D call TRBD1 (5 bases). The ends were cut back, 0 bases at V and 8 bases at J, with 16 bases in the middle. This CDR3 contains 15 residues. Germline-derived CDR1 and CDR2 are LGHDT and YNNKEL (reference sequence). The CDR3 here is CASSQEGWGRGGYTF. CDR3 DNA sequence: TGTGCCAGCAGCCAAGAAGGATGGGGACGTGGAGGCTACACCTTC.